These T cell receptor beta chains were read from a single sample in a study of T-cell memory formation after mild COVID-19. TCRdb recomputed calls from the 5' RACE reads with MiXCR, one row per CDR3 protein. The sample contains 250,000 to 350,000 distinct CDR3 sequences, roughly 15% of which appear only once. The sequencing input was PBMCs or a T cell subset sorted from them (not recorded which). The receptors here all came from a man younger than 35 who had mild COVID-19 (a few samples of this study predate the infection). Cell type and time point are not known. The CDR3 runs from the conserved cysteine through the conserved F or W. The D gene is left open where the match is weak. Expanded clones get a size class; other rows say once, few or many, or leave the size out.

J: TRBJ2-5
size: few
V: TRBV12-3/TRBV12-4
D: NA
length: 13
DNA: TGTGCCAGCAGTTTTCGACAGCAAGAGACCCAGTACTTC
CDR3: CASSFRQQETQYF

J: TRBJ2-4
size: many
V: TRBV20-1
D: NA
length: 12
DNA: TGCAGTGCTGGTTCTTTTCGAAACATTCAGTACTTC
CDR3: CSAGSFRNIQYF

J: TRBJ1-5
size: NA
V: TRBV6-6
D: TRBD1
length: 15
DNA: TGTGCCAGCAGTTCAGGGGGCACGGGCAATCAGCCCCAGCATTTT
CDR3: CASSSGGTGNQPQHF

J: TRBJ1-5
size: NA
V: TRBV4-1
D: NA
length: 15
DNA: TGCGCCAGCAGCCAAGGAGGTCATAGCAATCAGCCCCAGCATTTT
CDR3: CASSQGGHSNQPQHF

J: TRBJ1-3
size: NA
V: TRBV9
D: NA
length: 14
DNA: TGTGCCAGCAGCGTAGACAGGGCTGGAAACACCATATATTTT
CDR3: CASSVDRAGNTIYF

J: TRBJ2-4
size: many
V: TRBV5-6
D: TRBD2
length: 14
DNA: TGTGCCAGCAGCTACCCACTGGGGGGGAACATTCAGTACTTC
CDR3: CASSYPLGGNIQYF

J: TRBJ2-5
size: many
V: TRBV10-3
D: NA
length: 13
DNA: TGTGCCATCGGGGACGGGGGCCGAGAGACCCAGTACTTC
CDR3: CAIGDGGRETQYF

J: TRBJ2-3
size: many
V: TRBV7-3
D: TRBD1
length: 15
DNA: TGTGCCAGCAGCTTAACGGGACAGGGGACAGATACGCAGTATTTT
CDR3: CASSLTGQGTDTQYF

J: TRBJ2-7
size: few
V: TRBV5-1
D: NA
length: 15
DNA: TGCGCCAGCAGCGAACAGCTATCTAGCTCCTACGAGCAGTACTTC
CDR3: CASSEQLSSSYEQYF

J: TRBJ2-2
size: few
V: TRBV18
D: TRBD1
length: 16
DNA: TGTGCCAGCTCATCGGACAGGGGGCAGGTCACCGGGGAGCTGTTTTTT
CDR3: CASSSDRGQVTGELFF

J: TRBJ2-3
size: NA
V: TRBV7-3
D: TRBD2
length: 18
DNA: TGTGCCAGCAGCTTAGCAGGGTCTAGCGGGGGCGTCACAGATACGCAGTATTTT
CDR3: CASSLAGSSGGVTDTQYF

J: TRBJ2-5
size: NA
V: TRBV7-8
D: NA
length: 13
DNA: TGTGCCAGCAGCCTAGACAGGCGGCAGACCCAGTACTTC
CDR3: CASSLDRRQTQYF

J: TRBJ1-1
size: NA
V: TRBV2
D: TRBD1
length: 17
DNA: TGTGCCAGCAGTGGAGAACCACAGGGGCGCCAGAACACTGAAGCTTTCTTT
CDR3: CASSGEPQGRQNTEAFF

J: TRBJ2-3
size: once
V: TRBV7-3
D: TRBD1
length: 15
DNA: TGTGCCAGCAGCCCAGGGGGCGGGGTCGGGGATACGCAGTATTTT
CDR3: CASSPGGGVGDTQYF

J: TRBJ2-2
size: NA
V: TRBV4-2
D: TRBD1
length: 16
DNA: TGTGCCAGCAGCAAAGATCAGGGGGCTAGAACCGGGGAGCTGTTTTTT
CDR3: CASSKDQGARTGELFF

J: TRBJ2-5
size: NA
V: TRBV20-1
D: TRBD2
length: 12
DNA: TGCAGTGGGCTAGCGGGGGTTGAGACCCAGTACTTC
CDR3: CSGLAGVETQYF

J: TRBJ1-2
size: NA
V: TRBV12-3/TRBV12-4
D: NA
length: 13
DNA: TGTGCCAGCAGACCAGGGAGAATCCATGGCTACACCTTC
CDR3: CASRPGRIHGYTF